This paragraph covers one T cell receptor beta chain sequence. Its antigen is unidentified. The data are from a study of cytomegalovirus exposure and HLA in healthy donors. Germline-derived CDR1 and CDR2 are SQVTM and ANQGSEA. This CDR3 has 14 residues. With 7 bases removed from V and 2 bases from J, the gap between germline ends came to 16 bases. Amplification used 60 Vbeta primers and 13 Jbeta primers. The table came from immunoSEQ multiplex PCR; TCRdb's copy has only in-frame clones and leaves some out. The sample contains more than 12,000 clones, less than 75% of which appear only once. Notes on the study in general: Per a prior analysis, the majority of TCR beta V segments were productive roughly 90% or roughly 30% of the time. With high specificity and sensitivity, the classifier reportedly diagnosed cytomegalovirus status.

V and J are TRBV29-1 and TRBJ2-3; the D gene is possibly TRBD1 (6 bases). This sequence originates from a woman aged 50 to 60 in good health and CMV-seropositive. The source material was PBMCs. The CDR3, as DNA: TGCAGCGCACAATTGGGGGCGCACACAGATACGCAGTATTTT. It encodes CSAQLGAHTDTQYF.